The 25 T cell receptor beta chains reported below all come from one sample, sequenced in a study of CD8+ T cells in alopecia areata. RNA extraction was followed by reverse transcription into cDNA, which acted as the sequencing template. Some clones are missing from TCRdb's copy, which holds only in-frame ones; the method was immunoSEQ multiplex PCR. Among about 180,000 clones listed, 63% were seen once. The sequenced sample was CD4+ T cells sorted from blood, obtained at week 0. The receptor set was obtained from a human donor with alopecia areata.

This clone came up once. V usage is TRBV6-4 and J usage is TRBJ2-1; unclear D gene. Germline values: CDR1 MRHNA, CDR2 SNTAGT. V dropped 2 bases and J dropped 6 bases, with 2 bases sitting between them. This CDR3 comprises 11 residues. CDR3 sequence: CASSDLNEQFF. The CDR3 coding sequence is TGTGCCAGCAGTGACCTCAATGAGCAGTTCTTC.

The rearrangement uses TRBV29-1 and TRBJ1-1; 11 bases align to TRBD1. CDR3 length: 14 amino acids. V trimming: 8 bases; J trimming: 2 bases; junction bases outside the gene matches: 7. The germline gives CDR1 SQVTM, CDR2 ANQGSEA. The CDR3 sequence is CSIGTGGINTEAFF. The CDR3 region has the DNA TGCAGCATAGGGACAGGGGGAATCAACACTGAAGCTTTCTTT.

This clone was seen only a few times. J is TRBJ2-7 and V is TRBV27; the match to TRBD2 covers 8 bases. This CDR3 spans 14 amino acids. CDR1 MNHEY and CDR2 SMNVEV come from the germline V gene (reference sequence). V shed 6 bases, J shed 0 bases, and the junction held 4 bases outside the gene matches. CDR3 protein: CASSPGGSSYEQYF. The CDR3 bases are TGTGCCAGCAGCCCGGGGGGGAGCTCCTACGAGCAGTACTTC.

This chain connects TRBV11-2 to TRBJ1-2; possibly TRBD1 for D (6 bases). V was clipped by 6 bases and J by 4 bases, with 18 bases between them. The CDR3 totals 15 residues. The germline CDR1 and CDR2 sequences are SGHAT and FQNNGV. The CDR3 coding sequence is TGTGCCAGCAGTGGACAGTGGGCAGGACCCTATGGCTACACCTTC. Translating it yields CASSGQWAGPYGYTF.

The rearrangement links TRBV7-7 to TRBJ2-7; D might be TRBD1 (5 bases). The length of the CDR3 is 14 residues. Germline-derived CDR1 and CDR2 are SSHAT and FNYEAQ (reference sequence). Trimming cost V 2 bases and J 5 bases, with 13 bases left between them. The CDR3 nucleotides are TGTGCCAGCAGCTTATCGCAGGGTTCCCACGAGCAGTACTTC. It specifies CASSLSQGSHEQYF. Full variable domain (missing parts from reference TRBV7-7 and TRBJ2-7): GAGVSQSPRYKVTKRGQDVTLRCDPISSHATLYWYQQALGQGPEFLTYFNYEAQPDKSGLPSDRFSAERPEGSISTLTIQRTEQRDSAMYRCASSLSQGSHEQYFGPGTRLTVT.

The V and J genes are TRBV7-2 and TRBJ2-3, with TRBD2 identical over 10 bases. CDR1 is SGHTA, CDR2 FQGNSA, per germline. Trimming cost V 4 bases and J 5 bases; bases outside gene matches: 12. This CDR3 has 17 residues. The CDR3 reads CASSSLASGGGVDTQYF. For the CDR3, the DNA is TGTGCCAGCAGCTCCCTCGCTAGCGGGGGAGGTGTAGATACGCAGTATTTT.

The V gene is TRBV30, the J gene TRBJ2-6; D gene unclear. The CDR3 has 12 residues. V lost 8 bases, J lost 2 bases, and 7 bases lay in between. Per the germline V gene, CDR1 is GTSNPN and CDR2 is SVGIG (reference sequence). This CDR3 is CAVKAGANVLTF. For the CDR3, the DNA is TGTGCCGTGAAGGCTGGGGCCAACGTCCTGACTTTC.

The rearrangement uses TRBV13 and TRBJ1-2; D unclear. Germline V CDR1 and CDR2: PRHDT, FYEKMQ (reference sequence). The CDR3 is made up of 11 amino acids. The germline V and J ends were trimmed by 4 bases and 7 bases, with 7 bases remaining between them. As DNA, the CDR3 is TGTGCCAGCAGCTCCTCCGGTGGCTACACCTTC. This encodes CASSSSGGYTF. Variable domain in full (rest from reference TRBV13 and TRBJ1-2): AAGVIQSPRHLIKEKRETATLKCYPIPRHDTVYWYQQGPGQDPQFLISFYEKMQSDKGSIPDRFSAQQFSDYHSELNMSSLELGDSALYFCASSSSGGYTFGSGTRLTVV.

This chain joins TRBV5-1 and TRBJ2-7, with TRBD1 matching over 7 bases. The CDR3 has 15 residues. V was pared by 3 bases and J by 1 base, with 7 bases of the junction left unmatched. Germline lookup yields CDR1 SGHRS and CDR2 YFSETQ. In DNA, the CDR3 is TGCGCCAGCAGCTCAACGGGACAGAGTTCCTACGAGCAGTACTTC. It encodes CASSSTGQSSYEQYF.

J is TRBJ2-2 and V is TRBV29-1; tentatively, D is TRBD1 (6 bases). This CDR3 region has 14 residues. Germline CDR1 and CDR2: SQVTM and ANQGSEA. V was cut by 2 bases and J by 6 bases, with 13 bases left in between. The CDR3 here is CSVESRGTAGELFF. CDR3 DNA sequence: TGCAGCGTTGAATCCAGGGGTACGGCCGGGGAGCTGTTTTTT.

The V gene is TRBV19, the J gene TRBJ1-1; 7 bases are shared with TRBD1. The CDR3 contains 15 residues. Looked up from germline, CDR1 is LNHDA and CDR2 is SQIVND (reference sequence). V was clipped by 7 bases and J by 6 bases; unmatched bases: 14. CDR3 DNA sequence: TGTGCCAGTACCCGAGGCGTGACAGGGAAGTCTGAAGCTTTCTTT. Its protein product is CASTRGVTGKSEAFF. Looking up the rest from reference TRBV19 and TRBJ1-1 gives the full variable domain: DGGITQSPKYLFRKEGQNVTLSCEQNLNHDAMYWYRQDPGQGLRLIYYSQIVNDFQKGDIAEGYSVSREKKESFPLTVTSAQKNPTAFYLCASTRGVTGKSEAFFGQGTRLTVV.

This clone appeared a few times. This chain joins TRBV4-3 and TRBJ2-2; 9 nucleotides match TRBD1. The CDR3 sequence is 15 residues long. Per the germline V gene, CDR1 is LGHNA and CDR2 is YSLEER. Trimming took 1 base from V and 5 from J; bases not matched to a gene: 2. The CDR3 protein is CASSQGTGETGELFF. In DNA form, the CDR3 reads TGCGCCAGCAGCCAAGGGACAGGGGAGACCGGGGAGCTGTTTTTT.

This clone was recorded a few times. J is TRBJ2-7 and V is TRBV29-1; 7 bases line up with TRBD1. The CDR3 length is 15 residues. CDR1 and CDR2 (germline): SQVTM, ANQGSEA. Trimming took 2 bases from V and 0 from J; bases not matched to a gene: 7. CDR3 loop: CSVESPTGTSYEQYF. The CDR3 nucleotides are TGCAGCGTTGAATCGCCGACAGGGACCTCCTACGAGCAGTACTTC.

The rearrangement links TRBV29-1 to TRBJ2-3; 9 nucleotides agree with TRBD2. The CDR3 runs 12 residues. Germline loops: CDR1 SQVTM, CDR2 ANQGSEA. Trimming removed 4 bases from V and 6 bases from J; junction bases left unmatched: 2. In nucleotides, the CDR3 is TGCAGCGTTGGCGGGGGGGTGGATACGCAGTATTTT. This encodes CSVGGGVDTQYF.

This clone was found a few times. The V and J genes are TRBV30 and TRBJ1-1; D not certain. Germline-derived CDR1 and CDR2 are GTSNPN and SVGIG (reference sequence). Trimming removed 5 bases at V and 1 base at J, with 14 bases between. The CDR3 has 14 residues. The CDR3 protein is CAWQPVYRNTEAFF. The DNA for the CDR3 is TGTGCCTGGCAACCTGTCTATCGGAACACTGAAGCTTTCTTT. Combining the CDR3 with reference TRBV30 and TRBJ1-1 gives the whole variable domain SQTIHQWPATLVQPVGSPLSLECTVEGTSNPNLYWYRQAAGRGLQLLFYSVGIGQISSEVPQNLSASRPQDRQFILSSKKLLLSDSGFYLCAWQPVYRNTEAFFGQGTRLTVV.

This clone came up a few times. The V and J genes are TRBV10-3 and TRBJ2-1, with TRBD1 identical over 7 bases. With 7 bases clipped from V and 15 bases from J, the junction kept 12 bases outside the gene matches. The germline gives CDR1 ENHRY, CDR2 SYGVKD. This CDR3 has 12 amino acids. The CDR3 is CAIKGADRAPFF. The CDR3 bases are TGTGCCATCAAAGGGGCCGACAGGGCCCCGTTCTTC.

The chain has TRBV27 and TRBJ2-2, with a tentative D call TRBD2 (5 bases). CDR3 size: 11 residues. Looked up from germline, CDR1 is MNHEY and CDR2 is SMNVEV (reference sequence). V lost 8 bases and J lost 6, with 7 bases in between. The CDR3: CASARAGELFF. The CDR3 nucleotides read TGTGCCAGCGCGCGGGCCGGGGAGCTGTTTTTT.

The chain recombines TRBV30 with TRBJ2-2, with 8 bases matching TRBD1. V dropped 7 bases and J dropped 7; count of bases not matched to a gene: 8. Looked up from germline, CDR1 is GTSNPN and CDR2 is SVGIG (reference sequence). The CDR3 runs to 13 residues. Here the CDR3 DNA reads TGTGCCTACCGGGACAGGAGGGTCGGGGAGCTGTTTTTT. Translated: CAYRDRRVGELFF.

V and J are TRBV30 and TRBJ1-1; D unresolved. Trimming cost V 2 bases and J 1 base, with 8 bases left between them. The CDR3 runs to 13 residues. Germline V CDR1 and CDR2: GTSNPN, SVGIG (reference sequence). CDR3 sequence (DNA): TGTGCCTGGAGTCCCACATCGAACACTGAAGCTTTCTTT. Translated: CAWSPTSNTEAFF. Using reference TRBV30 and TRBJ1-1 for the parts outside the CDR3, the full variable domain is SQTIHQWPATLVQPVGSPLSLECTVEGTSNPNLYWYRQAAGRGLQLLFYSVGIGQISSEVPQNLSASRPQDRQFILSSKKLLLSDSGFYLCAWSPTSNTEAFFGQGTRLTVV.

The V gene is TRBV5-1, the J gene TRBJ1-1; TRBD1 might be the D (6 bases). V was pared by 0 bases and J by 1 base, with 10 bases between. Looked up from germline, CDR1 is SGHRS and CDR2 is YFSETQ. The CDR3 runs 15 residues. Here the CDR3 DNA reads TGCGCCAGCAGCTTGGCCACGGACAGGAACACTGAAGCTTTCTTT. Translated: CASSLATDRNTEAFF.

The chain is built from TRBV5-1 and TRBJ2-3; 11 positions match TRBD2. From germline, CDR1 is SGHRS and CDR2 YFSETQ. The ends lost 3 bases at V and 2 bases at J; junction bases unmatched: 2. This CDR3 comprises 15 residues. The CDR3 reads CASSSGLADTDTQYF. DNA of the CDR3: TGCGCCAGCAGCTCGGGACTAGCGGACACAGATACGCAGTATTTT.

The V call is TRBV29-1, the J call TRBJ2-1; TRBD1 matches at 11 bases. The CDR3 covers 15 residues. CDR1 is SQVTM, CDR2 ANQGSEA, per germline. J was trimmed by 7 bases and V by 3 bases; bases with no gene match: 8. CDR3 DNA sequence: TGCAGCGTTGATGGGACAGGGGGGTTCCTGAATGAGCAGTTCTTC. This sequence encodes CSVDGTGGFLNEQFF.

To note about this clone: At the DNA level, this CDR3 is encoded by other sequences in the same sample as well. This rearrangement joins TRBV7-2 to TRBJ2-7; D is ambiguous. V lost 8 bases, J lost 1 base, and 9 bases lay in between. The germline V gene encodes CDR1 SGHTA and CDR2 FQGNSA. CDR3 length equals 12 residues. The CDR3 protein is CASSLSSYEQYF. DNA for the CDR3: TGTGCCAGCTCTCTAAGTTCCTACGAGCAGTACTTC.

This chain uses TRBV29-1 with TRBJ2-1; D ambiguous. The CDR3 sequence is 15 residues long. Germline loops: CDR1 SQVTM, CDR2 ANQGSEA. The V and J ends lost 4 bases and 0 bases respectively, with 13 bases between them. Here the CDR3 DNA reads TGCAGCGTTGTACGGCCCGGAAGCTCCTACAATGAGCAGTTCTTC. It encodes CSVVRPGSSYNEQFF.

The chain is built from TRBV30 and TRBJ2-3, with D unclear. V lost 2 bases to trimming and J lost 4 bases, with 10 bases between them. CDR1 is GTSNPN, CDR2 SVGIG, per germline (reference sequence). CDR3 length: 13 amino acids. In nucleotides, the CDR3 is TGTGCCTGGAGTAGTACATTCGCAGATACGCAGTATTTT. This encodes CAWSSTFADTQYF. Full variable domain (outside the CDR3, taken from reference TRBV30 and TRBJ2-3): SQTIHQWPATLVQPVGSPLSLECTVEGTSNPNLYWYRQAAGRGLQLLFYSVGIGQISSEVPQNLSASRPQDRQFILSSKKLLLSDSGFYLCAWSSTFADTQYFGPGTRLTVL.